A single sample gave rise to the 12 T cell receptor beta chains below, sequenced in a study of T-cell memory formation after mild COVID-19 (dated by TCRdb to about 2021). The receptor library was made with 5' RACE. The sample was run on an Illumina NovaSeq 6000. The raw public data were reprocessed by TCRdb itself: fastp quality trimming at Q25, MiXCR clonotype calling, in-frame beta chains only. Identical CDR3 proteins give one entry, which carries the most common genes and DNA. The sample has about 410,000 distinct CDR3 sequences on record, about 25% of them singletons. Less than 15% of the sample comes from the top ten. The specimen sequenced was PBMCs or a T cell subset sorted from them (not recorded which). The receptors here all came from an adult woman who had mild COVID-19 (a few samples of this study predate the infection). The sample titles of this study are shuffled in the database, so cell type and time point are left out; the donor was told from shared clones.

This clonotype was seen a handful of times. The chain uses TRBV2 and TRBJ2-1; 14 bases match TRBD2. The CDR3 spans 15 residues. Germline values: CDR1 SNHLY, CDR2 FYNNEI. V dropped 4 bases and J dropped 9; count of bases not matched to a gene: 5. CDR3 amino acids: CASSGGLAGVSEQFF. The CDR3 DNA sequence: TGTGCCAGCAGTGGGGGACTAGCGGGAGTTAGTGAGCAGTTCTTC.

The chain is built from TRBV24-1 and TRBJ2-3; D remains unclear. The V gene lost 0 bases and the J gene lost 14 bases, with 8 bases spanning the gap. CDR1 and CDR2 (germline): KGHDR, SFDVKD. The CDR3 covers 11 residues. The CDR3 reads CATSDLQERYF. The DNA for the CDR3 is TGTGCCACCAGTGATTTGCAGGAGCGGTATTTT.

The rearrangement links TRBV20-1 to TRBJ1-3; D gene ambiguous. Trimming removed 3 bases at V and 0 bases at J, with 6 bases between. Germline V gene lookup returns CDR1 DFQATT and CDR2 SNEGSKA (reference sequence). The CDR3 contains 13 residues. As DNA, the CDR3 is TGCAGTGCTAGTTTGTTCTCTGGAAACACCATATATTTT. This gives the protein CSASLFSGNTIYF.

This clonotype was counted a few times. This chain joins TRBV2 and TRBJ2-7; D is possibly TRBD1 or TRBD2 (6 bases each). From germline, CDR1 is SNHLY and CDR2 FYNNEI. V lost 3 bases and J 1 base, leaving 16 bases between the germline ends. The CDR3 totals 16 residues. DNA for the CDR3: TGTGCCAGCAGTGAGGGGGGCAGTCTAGAATCCTACGAGCAGTACTTC. Protein: CASSEGGSLESYEQYF.

This clonotype was counted between two and nine times. The genes are TRBV7-9 and TRBJ2-1; D not resolved. Looked up from germline, CDR1 is SEHNR and CDR2 is FQNEAQ (reference sequence). V lost 8 bases to trimming and J lost 5 bases, with 13 bases between them. This CDR3 region has 13 residues. This CDR3 is CASFTARDNEQFF. The CDR3 region has the DNA TGTGCCAGCTTTACGGCTCGGGACAATGAGCAGTTCTTC.

The chain joins TRBV20-1 to TRBJ1-5; 10 nucleotides align to TRBD1. Germline CDR1 and CDR2: DFQATT and SNEGSKA (reference sequence). There are 16 residues in the CDR3. Trimming cost V 2 bases and J 5 bases; bases outside gene matches: 9. The DNA of the CDR3 is TGCAGTGCTAGATATTTGGGACAGGGGAGAGATCAGCCCCAGCATTTT. Its translation: CSARYLGQGRDQPQHF.

The sample holds a few counts of this clonotype. The chain has TRBV5-4 and TRBJ1-2; D is ambiguous. Per the germline V gene, CDR1 is SGHNT and CDR2 is YYREEE (reference sequence). CDR3 length: 13 residues. With 4 bases removed from V and 5 bases from J, the gap between germline ends came to 12 bases. DNA of the CDR3: TGTGCCAGCAGCCACCGGGCCCAATATGGCTACACCTTC. This codes for CASSHRAQYGYTF. Looking up the rest from reference TRBV5-4 and TRBJ1-2 gives the full variable domain: ETGVTQSPTHLIKTRGQQVTLRCSSQSGHNTVSWYQQALGQGPQFIFQYYREEENGRGNFPPRFSGLQFPNYSSELNVNALELDDSALYLCASSHRAQYGYTFGSGTRLTVV.

This clonotype was counted a few times. The chain is built from TRBV5-1 and TRBJ2-2; D might be TRBD1 or TRBD2, each matching 5 bases. With 0 bases removed from V and 5 bases from J, the gap between germline ends came to 11 bases. The CDR3 has 15 residues. Germline V gives CDR1 SGHRS, CDR2 YFSETQ. This CDR3 reads CASSLDAGRTGELFF. CDR3 bases: TGCGCCAGCAGCTTGGATGCAGGGAGAACCGGGGAGCTGTTTTTT. The full variable domain, its missing parts supplied by reference TRBV5-1 and TRBJ2-2, is KAGVTQTPRYLIKTRGQQVTLSCSPISGHRSVSWYQQTPGQGLQFLFEYFSETQRNKGNFPGRFSGRQFSNSRSEMNVSTLELGDSALYLCASSLDAGRTGELFFGEGSRLTVL.

This clonotype was counted many times. DNA for the CDR3: TGTGCCAGCAGTCCAGGGGGCTCCTACGAGCAGTACTTC. Protein product: CASSPGGSYEQYF. The rearrangement uses TRBV27 and TRBJ2-7; TRBD1 matches 7 bases. J lost 0 bases, V lost 5 bases, and 1 base had no gene match. The CDR3 extends over 13 amino acids. Germline loops: CDR1 MNHEY, CDR2 SMNVEV (reference sequence).

V is TRBV20-1 and J is TRBJ1-2; D may be TRBD1 (6 bases). V was cut by 0 bases and J by 8 bases, with 7 bases left in between. CDR1 DFQATT and CDR2 SNEGSKA come from the germline V gene (reference sequence). CDR3 length equals 11 residues. The CDR3 here is CSARDGGGYTF. CDR3 DNA: TGCAGTGCTAGAGATGGGGGCGGCTACACCTTC.

V and J are TRBV5-1 and TRBJ2-7; the match to TRBD1 covers 8 bases. Germline values: CDR1 SGHRS, CDR2 YFSETQ. The CDR3 has 15 residues. The junction had 4 bases not matched to a gene; V was cut back by 0 bases and J by 2 bases. Here the CDR3 DNA reads TGCGCCAGCAGCTTGGAGGCAGGGGGCCCCTACGAGCAGTACTTC. Translation: CASSLEAGGPYEQYF.

This clonotype was counted only a few times. The rearrangement links TRBV5-1 to TRBJ2-1; D is ambiguous. The germline V and J ends were trimmed by 0 bases and 5 bases, with 6 bases remaining between them. Germline values: CDR1 SGHRS, CDR2 YFSETQ. The CDR3 totals 13 residues. CDR3 sequence reads: CASSLGSDNEQFF. Written as DNA, the CDR3 is TGCGCCAGCAGCTTGGGAAGCGACAATGAGCAGTTCTTC. The full variable domain, its missing parts supplied by reference TRBV5-1 and TRBJ2-1, is KAGVTQTPRYLIKTRGQQVTLSCSPISGHRSVSWYQQTPGQGLQFLFEYFSETQRNKGNFPGRFSGRQFSNSRSEMNVSTLELGDSALYLCASSLGSDNEQFFGPGTRLTVL.